This T cell receptor beta chain was obtained from a study of T cells after yellow fever vaccination. Study in general: Fractions containing few cells were prepared with SMART-Seq v4 Ultra Low Input.

Findings and caveats of the study: The study found a weaker secondary response that peaked faster, day 5 versus 15.

A process of 5'RACE template switching, which added a universal primer site and UMIs, was used to make TCR cDNA. MiXCR, applied by TCRdb to the 5' RACE reads, yields one record per CDR3 protein. The data show 200,000 to 300,000 distinct CDR3 sequences, approximately 13% seen once. CDR3 length: 16 residues. Unmatched junction bases numbered 12, after V lost 4 bases and J lost 7 bases. Per the germline V gene, CDR1 is SGHAT and CDR2 is FQNNGV. This clonotype turned up a few times. Its target is unknown. The rearrangement uses TRBV11-2 and TRBJ2-3, with 9 positions matching TRBD1. Here the sequenced sample was CD4+ T cells sorted from PBMCs, taken 45 days after the yellow fever booster vaccination. This TCR was recovered from a man aged 30 to 45 who received the YFV17D yellow fever vaccine. The CDR3 bases are TGTGCCAGCAGCTCGCCCCGGACAGGGGCACCGTATACGCAGTATTTT. This codes for CASSSPRTGAPYTQYF.